The 10 T cell receptor beta chains in this list originate from one sample, sequenced in a study of post-analysis software for immune sequencing data. Study conclusions and caveats: Compared with controls, patients had more of about 5 TRBV segments, including TRBV5-6, TRBV5-1 and TRBV20-1.

Unique-molecular-identifier-tagged TCR beta cDNA libraries were used. One entry per CDR3 protein, called by TCRdb with MiXCR from the PCR reads. The repertoire holds 750,000 to 950,000 distinct CDR3 sequences, with about half as singletons. These TCRs are of unknown antigen specificity. The sequencing sample was made of blood. Receptors were obtained from a girl aged 5-17 years with multiple sclerosis.

Points on this clonotype: This may stem from a read error, because a much larger clone lies one nucleotide away. This sequence joins TRBV30 and TRBJ1-2, with a possible D match to TRBD1 (6 bases). Germline V lookup: CDR1 GTSNPN, CDR2 SVGIG (reference sequence). The CDR3 is 12 amino acids. V dropped 1 base and J dropped 4 bases, with 7 bases sitting between them. CDR3 amino acids: CAWSGGGYGYTF. CDR3 in DNA: TGTGCCTGGAGTGGAGGGGGCTATGGCTACACCTTC.

This clonotype was counted at least ten times. This rearrangement joins TRBV27 to TRBJ2-7, with TRBD1 matching 7 bases. CDR3 length equals 14 residues. V lost 6 bases to trimming and J lost 4 bases; unmatched junction nucleotides: 9. In germline, CDR1 is MNHEY, CDR2 SMNVEV (reference sequence). The CDR3 spells CASRRRQGRYEQYF. For the CDR3, the DNA is TGTGCCAGCAGGAGAAGACAGGGTCGTTACGAGCAGTACTTC.

This clonotype has just one count. The rearrangement uses TRBV20-1 and TRBJ2-5, with 11 bases lining up with TRBD2. The CDR3 runs 11 residues. Germline V gene sequence: CDR1 DFQATT, CDR2 SNEGSKA (reference sequence). J gave up 11 bases and V 7 bases, and 6 bases lay outside the gene matches. The CDR3 bases are TGCAGTGGACTAGCGGGACCTCGACAGTACTTC. It specifies CSGLAGPRQYF.

This sequence joins TRBV7-3 and TRBJ2-1; TRBD2 matches at 13 bases. Germline values: CDR1 SGHTA, CDR2 FQGTGA. This CDR3 has 17 residues. Unmatched junction bases numbered 5, after V lost 5 bases and J lost 1 base. The CDR3 DNA reads as TGTGCCAGCAGCGTCACGGGACTAGCGGGGTCCTACAATGAGCAGTTCTTC. Encoded protein: CASSVTGLAGSYNEQFF.

This sequence joins TRBV7-9 and TRBJ2-5, with a possible D match to TRBD2 (5 bases). The J call is doubtful: the DNA matches TRBJ2-7 better. The germline V gene has CDR1 SEHNR and CDR2 FQNEAQ (reference sequence). This CDR3 has 13 residues. DNA for the CDR3: TGTGCCAGCAGCGGATATCGGGACTACGAGCAGTACTTC. This encodes CASSGYRDYEQYF.

A note on this clonotype: No conserved phenylalanine or tryptophan is present at the end of the CDR3, so a read error is the likely explanation. The chain joins TRBV5-6 to TRBJ1-2; D gene ambiguous. Germline V gene data show CDR1 as SGHDT and CDR2 as YYEEEE. V was cut by 1 base and J by 3 bases, with 22 bases left in between. This CDR3 is 18 amino acids long. CDR3 bases: TGTGCCAGCAGCTTGAGAGTGACGGGCCCTGATCGGTACTATGGCTACACCCTC. It translates to CASSLRVTGPDRYYGYTL.

The chain joins TRBV5-1 to TRBJ2-5; TRBD2 matches 8 bases. The CDR3 is made up of 12 amino acids. CDR1 is SGHRS, CDR2 YFSETQ, per germline. After removal of 2 bases from V and 12 bases from J, the junction contained 6 bases not matched to a gene. CDR3 loop: CASSFREGDEYF. The CDR3, as DNA: TGCGCCAGCAGCTTTCGGGAGGGGGATGAGTACTTC.

In its sample, this clonotype was seen a few times. The chain is built from TRBV6-5 and TRBJ1-2; D is possibly TRBD1 (5 bases). Deletions cut 6 bases from V and 8 bases from J, with 19 bases between. In germline, CDR1 is MNHEY, CDR2 SVGAGI. This CDR3 has 14 residues. CDR3 bases: TGTGCCAGCAGACGACGGGCAGGGCCCCGGGGCTACACCTTC. Encoded protein: CASRRRAGPRGYTF.

The V and J genes are TRBV7-9 and TRBJ2-1; 9 bases line up with TRBD2. The J call may be incorrect, as the DNA end agrees better with TRBJ2-7. Germline V lookup: CDR1 SEHNR, CDR2 FQNEAQ (reference sequence). The CDR3 extends over 15 amino acids. CDR3 DNA: TGTGCCAGCAGCCTTAGCGGGAGTTCCTACAATGAGCAGTACTTC. Its translation: CASSLSGSSYNEQYF.

This clonotype has a single count. The chain employs TRBV3-1 and TRBJ1-2; D gene ambiguous. CDR1 and CDR2 (germline): LGHDT, YNNKEL (reference sequence). V lost 0 bases and J 8 bases, leaving 16 bases between the germline ends. The CDR3 runs 15 residues. CDR3 region: CASSQDAGSGLGYTF. The CDR3 DNA reads as TGTGCCAGCAGCCAAGATGCCGGCAGTGGGTTAGGCTACACCTTC.